This TCR beta chain was sequenced for a study of OX40 agonist ivuxolimab in advanced cancers. Study-level information: Every 2 weeks, patients got intravenous ivuxolimab at one of six dose levels (0.01-10 mg/kg).

Data came from immunoSEQ multiplex PCR; TCRdb stores just in-frame clones and leaves some out. The table records 9,000 to 13,000 clones, 65% to 85% of them present only once. This clone is classed as medium-sized (0.01 to 0.1%). The V and J ends lost 5 bases and 4 bases respectively, with 20 bases between them. This CDR3 is built from 17 residues. Germline CDR1 is SGHVS and CDR2 is FNYEAQ. This sequence was found in an adult with an advanced solid tumor such as melanoma, head and neck, liver or kidney cancer. Sequenced material: CD4+ or CD8+ T cells sorted from blood, taken in a trial of the OX40 agonist ivuxolimab. The chain combines TRBV7-6 with TRBJ2-2; TRBD2 is a possible D gene (5 bases). This CDR3 is CASSQPDNPAGTGELFF. CDR3 sequence (DNA): TGTGCCAGCAGCCAACCCGATAATCCCGCGGGCACCGGGGAGCTGTTTTTT.